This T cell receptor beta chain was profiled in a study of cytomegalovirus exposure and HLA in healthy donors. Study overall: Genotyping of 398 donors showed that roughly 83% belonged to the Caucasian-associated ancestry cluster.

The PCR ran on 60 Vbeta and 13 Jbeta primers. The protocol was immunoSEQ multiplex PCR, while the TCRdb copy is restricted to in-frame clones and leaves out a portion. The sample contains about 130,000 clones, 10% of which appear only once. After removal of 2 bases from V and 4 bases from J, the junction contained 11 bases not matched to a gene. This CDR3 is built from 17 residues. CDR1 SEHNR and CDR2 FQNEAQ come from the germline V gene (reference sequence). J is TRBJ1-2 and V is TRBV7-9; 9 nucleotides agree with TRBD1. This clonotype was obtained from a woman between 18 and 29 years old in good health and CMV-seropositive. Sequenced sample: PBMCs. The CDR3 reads CASSLSGFTGGFYGYTF. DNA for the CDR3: TGTGCCAGCAGCTTAAGTGGGTTTACAGGGGGCTTCTATGGCTACACCTTC.